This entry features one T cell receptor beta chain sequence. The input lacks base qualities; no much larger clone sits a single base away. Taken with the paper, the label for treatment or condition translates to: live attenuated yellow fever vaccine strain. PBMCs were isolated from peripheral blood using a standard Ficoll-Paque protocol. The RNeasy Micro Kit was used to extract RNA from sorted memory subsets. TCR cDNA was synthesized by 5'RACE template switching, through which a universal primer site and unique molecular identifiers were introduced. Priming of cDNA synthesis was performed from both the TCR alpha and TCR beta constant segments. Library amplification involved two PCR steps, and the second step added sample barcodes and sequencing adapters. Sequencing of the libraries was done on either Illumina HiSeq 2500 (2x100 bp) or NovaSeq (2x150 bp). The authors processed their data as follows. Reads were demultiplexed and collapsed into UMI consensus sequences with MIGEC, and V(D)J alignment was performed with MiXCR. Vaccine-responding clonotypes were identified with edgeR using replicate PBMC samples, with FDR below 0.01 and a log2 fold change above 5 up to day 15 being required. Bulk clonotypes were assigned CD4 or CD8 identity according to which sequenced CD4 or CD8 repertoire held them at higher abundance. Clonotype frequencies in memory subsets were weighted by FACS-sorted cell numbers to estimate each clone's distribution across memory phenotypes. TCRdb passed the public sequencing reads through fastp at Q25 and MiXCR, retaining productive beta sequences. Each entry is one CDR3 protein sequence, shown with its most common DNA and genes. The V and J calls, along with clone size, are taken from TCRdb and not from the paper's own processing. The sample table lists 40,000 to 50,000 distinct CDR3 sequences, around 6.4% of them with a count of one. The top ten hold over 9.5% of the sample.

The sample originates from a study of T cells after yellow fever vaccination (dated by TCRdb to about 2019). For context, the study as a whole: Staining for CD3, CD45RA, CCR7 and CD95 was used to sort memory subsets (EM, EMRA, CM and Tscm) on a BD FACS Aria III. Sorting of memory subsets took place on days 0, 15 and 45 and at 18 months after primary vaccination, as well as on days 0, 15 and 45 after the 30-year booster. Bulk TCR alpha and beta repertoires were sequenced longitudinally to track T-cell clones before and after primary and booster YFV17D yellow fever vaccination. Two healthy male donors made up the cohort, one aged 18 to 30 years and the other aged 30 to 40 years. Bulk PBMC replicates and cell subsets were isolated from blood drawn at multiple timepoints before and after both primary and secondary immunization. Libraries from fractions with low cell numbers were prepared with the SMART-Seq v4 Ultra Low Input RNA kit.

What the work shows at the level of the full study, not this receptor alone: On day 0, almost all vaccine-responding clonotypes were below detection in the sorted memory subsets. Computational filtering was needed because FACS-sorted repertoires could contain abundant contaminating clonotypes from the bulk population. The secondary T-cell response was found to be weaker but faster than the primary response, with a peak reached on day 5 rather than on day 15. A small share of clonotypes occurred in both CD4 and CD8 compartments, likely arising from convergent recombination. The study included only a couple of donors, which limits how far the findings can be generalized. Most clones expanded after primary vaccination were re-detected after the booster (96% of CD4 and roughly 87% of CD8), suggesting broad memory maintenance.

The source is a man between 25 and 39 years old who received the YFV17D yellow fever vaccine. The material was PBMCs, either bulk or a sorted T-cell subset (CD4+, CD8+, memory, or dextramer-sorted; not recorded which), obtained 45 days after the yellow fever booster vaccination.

The CDR3 region reads CASSLALMGTGELFF. The DNA is TGTGCCAGCAGCTTAGCTTTAATGGGCACCGGGGAGCTGTTTTTT. This sequence uses TRBV7-2 and TRBJ2-2, with an unclear D gene assignment. CDR1 and CDR2, looked up from the germline V gene, are SGHTA and FQGNSA. Trimming takes 0 bases from V and 4 bases from J, and the germline ends sit 9 bases apart. The CDR3 runs 15 amino acids, cysteine and phenylalanine included. Only the CDR3 portion is preserved as DNA: 45 bases, with reading frame beginning at the first base.